The 17 T cell receptor beta chains given below trace back to one sample, sequenced in a study of blood T cell repertoires in COVID-19. TCRdb keeps only in-frame clones here, not all; method: immunoSEQ multiplex PCR. The sample carries 75,000 to 95,000 clones, around nine tenths recorded once. The specimen was peripheral blood. These TCRs come from a man aged 50 to 60 with active COVID-19.

The chain carries TRBV9 and TRBJ1-3, with a possible D match to TRBD1 (5 bases). This CDR3 contains 13 residues. Germline V gives CDR1 SGDLS, CDR2 YYNGEE. Trimming left V 3 bases short and J 4 bases short, with 8 bases between. This chain's CDR3 is CASSAPGGNTIYF. CDR3 nucleotide sequence: TGTGCCAGCAGCGCCCCAGGGGGAAACACCATATATTTT.

V and J are TRBV7-9 and TRBJ2-1, with 7 bases aligning to TRBD1. With 7 bases clipped from V and 4 bases from J, the junction kept 10 bases outside the gene matches. The CDR3 spans 15 residues. Germline assignment: CDR1 SEHNR and CDR2 FQNEAQ (reference sequence). Here the CDR3 DNA reads TGTGCCAGCACCCCCGGGACAGTTGCTTACAATGAGCAGTTCTTC. It translates to CASTPGTVAYNEQFF.

The chain joins TRBV5-5 to TRBJ1-2; TRBD1 matches at 7 bases. Germline lookup yields CDR1 SGHKS and CDR2 YYEKEE (reference sequence). V lost 3 bases and J lost 8; bases outside the gene matches: 13. This CDR3 region has 15 residues. DNA for the CDR3: TGTGCCAGCAGCTCCTCATCAGGGGGATTTGGCGGCTACACCTTC. Amino acid sequence: CASSSSSGGFGGYTF.

This chain uses TRBV3-1 (or the pseudogene TRBV3-2) with TRBJ1-5; the D gene is possibly TRBD1 (6 bases). Germline CDR1 reads LGHDT; CDR2 reads YNNKEL (reference sequence). The CDR3 is 14 amino acids. V gave up 1 base and J gave up 5 bases, with 9 bases separating them. The CDR3 region is CASSQAGAYQPQHF. CDR3 in DNA: TGTGCCAGCAGCCAAGCAGGGGCCTATCAGCCCCAGCATTTT.

This clone occurred once. The V call is TRBV19, the J call TRBJ2-7, with 7 bases fitting TRBD1. Looked up from germline, CDR1 is LNHDA and CDR2 is SQIVND (reference sequence). V trimming: 11 bases; J trimming: 5 bases; junction bases outside the gene matches: 18. CDR3 length: 15 residues. DNA of the CDR3: TGTGCCTCAACGAATAGGGGGCGTCCTGGGGACGAGCAGTACTTC. Translated: CASTNRGRPGDEQYF.

The J gene is TRBJ1-1, the V gene TRBV7-9; D may be TRBD1 (6 bases). The CDR3 runs to 17 residues. The germline CDR1 and CDR2 sequences are SEHNR and FQNEAQ (reference sequence). Trimming removed 6 bases from V and 5 bases from J, with 25 bases in between. As DNA, the CDR3 is TGTGCCAGCAGTCCAGGGGCGCTAACAACCTCCGGTACTGAAGCTTTCTTT. Its translation is CASSPGALTTSGTEAFF.

V usage is TRBV21-1 and J usage is TRBJ2-3; the D call of TRBD2 is as the table states it, not checked on the DNA. TRBV21-1 is assigned pseudogene status. The CDR3 loop spans 13 amino acids. CDR3 protein: CASSKAPSDTQYF. The CDR3 nucleotides read TGTGCCAGCAGCAAAGCCCCTTCCGATACGCAGTATTTT.

V gene TRBV7-8 combines with J gene TRBJ2-3; TRBD2 matches 10 bases. Germline V gene lookup returns CDR1 SGHVS and CDR2 FQNEAQ. This CDR3 has 17 amino acids. V was pared by 0 bases and J by 4 bases, with 7 bases of the junction left unmatched. The CDR3 region has the DNA TGTGCCAGCAGCTTAGCTTCGGCCAGCGGGAGGGCAGATACGCAGTATTTT. Translation gives CASSLASASGRADTQYF.

The chain joins TRBV9 to TRBJ2-7, with a weak D call TRBD1 (5 bases). V lost 10 bases and J 6 bases, leaving 14 bases between the germline ends. The V gene's germline CDR1 is SGDLS and CDR2 YYNGEE. This CDR3 is 11 amino acids long. CDR3: CASQGSGEQYF. The CDR3 DNA sequence: TGTGCCTCTCAGGGTTCGGGCGAGCAGTACTTC.

This CDR3 is CASSMVGGNSPLHF. Written as DNA, the CDR3 is TGTGCCAGTAGTATGGTAGGGGGAAATTCACCCCTCCACTTT. This rearrangement joins TRBV19 to TRBJ1-6, with D tentatively TRBD1 (6 bases). Trimming stripped 3 bases from V and 7 bases from J, with 10 bases between. This CDR3 contains 14 residues. Germline CDR1 reads LNHDA; CDR2 reads SQIVND (reference sequence).

This clone was picked up a small number of times. V usage is TRBV6-5 and J usage is TRBJ2-1; 13 nucleotides match TRBD2. CDR1 MNHEY and CDR2 SVGAGI come from the germline V gene. The CDR3 is made up of 15 amino acids. After removal of 7 bases from V and 6 bases from J, the junction contained 6 bases not matched to a gene. CDR3 loop: CASTRTSGSPNEQFF. For the CDR3, the DNA is TGTGCCAGCACTCGGACTAGCGGGAGTCCCAATGAGCAGTTCTTC.

In DNA form, the CDR3 reads TGTGCCAGCAGCTTGGGGGGGAGCATGAGCAATCAGCCCCAGCATTTT. Its protein is CASSLGGSMSNQPQHF. This chain joins TRBV7-9 and TRBJ1-5; perhaps TRBD1 as D (5 bases). Trimming took off 3 bases at V and 1 base at J, with 13 bases between the two ends. Germline V lookup: CDR1 SEHNR, CDR2 FQNEAQ (reference sequence). The CDR3 runs to 16 residues.

There are a few counts of this clone. The V and J genes are TRBV27 and TRBJ1-1, with D uncertain. V lost 4 bases to trimming and J lost 0 bases, with 6 bases between them. Germline V lookup: CDR1 MNHEY, CDR2 SMNVEV (reference sequence). This CDR3 contains 13 residues. The CDR3 spells CASSYGVNTEAFF. DNA of the CDR3: TGTGCCAGCAGTTACGGGGTGAACACTGAAGCTTTCTTT.

The rearrangement links TRBV4-1 to TRBJ2-4; 7 nucleotides line up with TRBD2. Germline CDR1 is MGHRA and CDR2 is YSYEKL. There are 15 residues in the CDR3. Losses at the gene ends were 3 bases for V and 7 bases for J; bases not matched to a gene: 9. CDR3 coding DNA: TGCGCCAGCAGCCAGAGCGGGGCTAGACGGAACATTCAGTACTTC. Translation gives CASSQSGARRNIQYF.

The gene calls are TRBV5-5 and TRBJ2-3; D remains unclear. V was trimmed by 0 bases and J by 2 bases, leaving 7 bases between them. The length of the CDR3 is 14 residues. The germline V gene encodes CDR1 SGHKS and CDR2 YYEKEE (reference sequence). CDR3 residues: CASSLGPLTDTQYF. As DNA, the CDR3 is TGTGCCAGCAGCTTGGGGCCGCTCACAGATACGCAGTATTTT.

The J gene is TRBJ1-1, the V gene TRBV12-3 or TRBV12-4, with 7 bases that match TRBD1. V shed 2 bases and J 4 bases; nucleotides not matched to a gene: 1. CDR3 length: 13 amino acids. CDR3 loop: CASSLQGGTEAFF. In nucleotides, the CDR3 is TGTGCCAGCAGTTTACAGGGGGGCACTGAAGCTTTCTTT.

V and J are TRBV3-1 (or the pseudogene TRBV3-2) and TRBJ2-1, with a weak D call TRBD1 (5 bases). Germline V gives CDR1 LGHDT, CDR2 YNNKEL (reference sequence). The CDR3 totals 18 residues. Deletions cut 0 bases from V and 6 bases from J, with 21 bases between. This CDR3 reads CASSQDWGSGPKGNEQFF. Here the CDR3 DNA reads TGTGCCAGCAGCCAAGATTGGGGCAGTGGACCAAAGGGCAATGAGCAGTTCTTC.